This TCR beta chain was sequenced for a study of shared clonotypes between healthy human individuals. The data were produced by immunoSEQ multiplex PCR, yet TCRdb's version contains in-frame clones alone and is incomplete. The sample shows hundreds of thousands of clones, about 98% of them seen only once. The germline V gene encodes CDR1 MDHEN and CDR2 SYDVKM. This CDR3 has 15 residues. V lost 2 bases to trimming and J lost 2 bases, with 10 bases between them. Naive CD8 cells lacked CD45RO, underwent positive selection for CCR7 and left out terminally differentiated effector memory CD45RA+ cells. This clonotype was obtained from a man aged 25 to 40 in good health. The material sequenced was naive CD8+ T cells sorted from blood. The gene calls are TRBV28 and TRBJ1-5; D may be TRBD1 (5 bases). The CDR3 coding sequence is TGTGCCAGCAGTTTAGGGCAGGGCGGCAATCAGCCCCAGCATTTT. Protein product: CASSLGQGGNQPQHF.